This T cell receptor (beta chain) originates from a study of T cells in Graves' hyperthyroidism and ophthalmopathy (dated by TCRdb to about 2019). At the level of the whole study: Peripheral blood samples were taken at the time of initial diagnosis, prior to any treatment. Prospective prediction of ophthalmopathy was tested in an independent validation cohort of under 20 hyperthyroidism patients and roughly 16 patients who later progressed to ophthalmopathy. The paper describes TCR Vbeta CDR3 sequencing of some 130 peripheral blood samples, made up of about 40 ophthalmopathy patients, 70 to 75 hyperthyroidism patients and 17 progressor patients. A discovery cohort of around 98 patients, about 43 with Graves' ophthalmopathy and 57 with stable Graves' hyperthyroidism, was used to find distinguishing TCR V-J signatures. After blood sampling, hyperthyroidism patients were treated with methimazole at a starting dose of 30 mg daily, and ophthalmopathy patients were treated with high-dose intravenous methylprednisolone. In roughly six Graves' hyperthyroidism patients, the study also compared T-cell repertoires from thyroid tissue with T-cell repertoires from blood. The 75 to 100 discovery patients were randomly split 7:3 into training and test sets. Results the study describes overall, beyond this receptor: No statistical method was used to set the sample size in advance, and investigators knew the group allocation. In validation, the model predicted progression to ophthalmopathy with around 71% sensitivity and 72% to 75% specificity, a median of 6.5 months before onset. A 13 V-J signature model separated ophthalmopathy from stable hyperthyroidism, with around 90% sensitivity and 81.08% specificity in cross-validation and 80%/75% in testing. Most expanded thyroid clonotypes (frequency above 0.001) were also found in blood, which suggests that blood repertoires may mirror thyroid immune responses.

As to this clonotype: The antigen it binds to is not known. Base qualities were left out, and no much larger clone turns up one base away.

V and J are truncated by 5 bases and 1 base respectively, leaving an intervening sequence of 11 bases. The CDR3 starts with the cysteine, ends with the phenylalanine, and has 14 residues. CDR3 DNA is the only sequence kept; it has 42 bases, read in frame from the first base. CDR1 SEHNR and CDR2 FQNEAQ were looked up in the germline V gene (reference sequence). The TCR beta CDR3 regions were amplified from RNA transcripts. For the first round of RT-PCR on the TCR CDR3, the HTBI primer set was used together with the Qiagen OneStep RT-PCR kit. Libraries were constructed in a second round of multiplex PCR, after which size selection and purification were performed. Libraries were sequenced paired-end with 100 bp reads on an Illumina HiSeq2000. Under the source paper's analysis protocol: SOAPnuke was used to process the raw data, with reads discarded if the reads contained adapters or uncalled bases, had a mean Phred below 15, or lacked an exact constant-primer or identifier match. High-quality paired reads were merged with COPE v1.2.5, and unique nucleotide sequences were defined as clonotypes. MiTCR v1.1 was used to align the clonotypes against IMGT TRBV, TRBD and TRBJ reference segments. Analysis was restricted to V-J combinations with a frequency above 0.0001, which covered just over 98% of repertoires. The TCS score was defined as F50 (clonal expansion) divided by E x V (chaos), with BLOSUM62-based TCRdist calculated between CDR3 peptides within each V-J. Welch's t-statistics and random forest reduced fewer than 600 V-J features to 13, which were used in a naive Bayes classifier (R e1071). The Morisita-Horn index was used to measure how similar the thyroid and blood repertoires were. TCRdb trimmed public reads at Q25 via fastp, called clones via MiXCR and kept in-frame beta chains. A single entry per CDR3 protein holds the most common genes and DNA from its merged rows. The V and J calls were determined by TCRdb, not by the authors. This sample gives some 800,000 distinct CDR3 sequences in total; over 35% of them show up just once. Of the sample, more than 7% is held by the ten largest clones.

Stable Graves' hyperthyroidism was defined as the absence of progression to ophthalmopathy over 18 months of follow-up. Hyperthyroidism patients were newly diagnosed, with disease duration under 2 months, and aged 18 to 65 years. Patients with uncontrolled infections, other autoimmune diseases, pregnancy or lactation were excluded. Diagnoses relied on clinical symptoms, serum thyroxine and TRAb, thyroid ultrasound and orbital computed tomography. PBMCs were separated from approximately 10 ml of fresh peripheral blood using Ficoll-Paque density gradient centrifugation. Total RNA was extracted with Trizol reagent, and quality was checked on an Agilent 2100 Bioanalyzer.

The sequencing sample was made of blood. The sequence was obtained from a man aged 18 to 30 with Graves' hyperthyroidism. Recombination linked TRBV7-9 to TRBJ1-2; no D segment can be confidently identified. The CDR3 sequence is CASSQEGINYGYTF. The nucleotide sequence is TGTGCCAGCAGCCAAGAAGGGATTAACTATGGCTACACCTTC.